A selection of T cell receptor beta chains follows, all from one sample in a study of T-cell reconstitution after alpha-beta-depleted transplantation in children. Each CDR3 protein is one row after TCRdb ran MiXCR on the PCR reads. The sample includes 70,000 or so distinct CDR3 sequences, 9.5% to 13% of them seen just once. Source: PBMCs, taken before TCRalphabeta/CD19-depleted stem cell transplant. These receptors came from a boy younger than 18 with acute myeloid leukemia, due to receive a stem cell transplant. Both conserved end residues are trimmed from each CDR3. The D gene is left open where the match is weak.

V gene	D gene	J gene	CDR3 protein
TRBV18	TRBD2	TRBJ2-3	ASSPLAGVEDTQY
TRBV9	NA	TRBJ2-2	ASSVDIAGDAGELF
TRBV29-1	TRBD2	TRBJ2-7	SVTFTGLAGKEQY
TRBV28	TRBD2	TRBJ2-5	ASSLPGGRGGETQY
TRBV29-1	NA	TRBJ2-1	SVEVSEQF
TRBV20-1	TRBD2	TRBJ2-1	SAPIAGSSEF
TRBV4-3	NA	TRBJ1-2	ASSQDATWTVYGYT
TRBV20-1	TRBD1	TRBJ1-1	LAENNRGFGAF
TRBV29-1	TRBD2	TRBJ2-3	SVWLAGGGTQY
TRBV20-1	NA	TRBJ1-1	SARTQTINTEAF
TRBV5-1	NA	TRBJ2-5	ASSLEGQPTKETQY
TRBV24-1	TRBD2	TRBJ2-1	ATGRDYNEQF
TRBV28	NA	TRBJ2-5	ASSSGDNPMGETQY
TRBV28	TRBD2	TRBJ2-1	ASSPSGANNEQF
TRBV27	NA	TRBJ1-4	ASSPTGPTRLF
TRBV7-9	NA	TRBJ2-1	ASSLEGSSYNEQF
TRBV23-1	TRBD2	TRBJ2-4	ASSPDQAGGPMAIQY
TRBV9	TRBD2	TRBJ2-3	ASSVGLSGSTDTQY
TRBV7-2	NA	TRBJ2-3	ASSRHYTDTQY
TRBV5-6	NA	TRBJ2-3	ASSLALSPFLTDTQY
TRBV13	NA	TRBJ2-7	ASSLPTASPEAY
TRBV12-3/TRBV12-4	NA	TRBJ1-6	ASRRTGNNSPLH
TRBV20-1	NA	TRBJ1-2	SARVGRKGLNYGYT
TRBV7-9	TRBD2	TRBJ2-5	ASSIAGGQETQY
TRBV5-1	NA	TRBJ1-4	ASSSDPEKLF
TRBV2	TRBD1	TRBJ1-1	ASSERAGGIEAF
TRBV20-1	NA	TRBJ2-3	SASRLTTDTQY
TRBV2	NA	TRBJ2-1	ASRAGSSYNEQF
TRBV5-6	TRBD1	TRBJ1-1	ASSFGRGLIQAF
TRBV29-1	TRBD1	TRBJ1-1	SAQGGNTEAF
TRBV7-7	NA	TRBJ2-3	ASSPRLTDTQY
TRBV29-1	TRBD2	TRBJ2-5	SGRTSGSQETQY
TRBV5-6	NA	TRBJ1-3	ASSSRDRNTIY
TRBV3-1	NA	TRBJ1-2	ASSQVEYGYT
TRBV3-1	TRBD1	TRBJ2-5	ASSQDPRDRGFYKVTQY
TRBV2	NA	TRBJ2-1	ASRIRPRLLSEQF
TRBV7-2	NA	TRBJ2-1	ASSSLADSYNEQF
TRBV7-2	NA	TRBJ2-1	ASSKFRSDEQF
TRBV7-9	NA	TRBJ2-1	ASSWGQGSWYEQF
TRBV12-3/TRBV12-4	NA	TRBJ2-2	ASSFIHGNTGELF
TRBV7-9	NA	TRBJ2-1	ASREPGRWGEQF
TRBV11-2	NA	TRBJ1-1	ASSLGWEEAF
TRBV9	NA	TRBJ1-1	ASSVVTGSTEAF
TRBV6-2/TRBV6-3	NA	TRBJ2-3	AARTGMFTDTQY
TRBV3-1	TRBD1	TRBJ1-1	ASSQDYPGGLRAEAF
TRBV7-2	NA	TRBJ2-5	ASTPRPGSWETQY
TRBV7-9	TRBD2	TRBJ2-1	ASSLDIASGTYNEQF
TRBV5-1	NA	TRBJ2-1	ASRPEGLQGDNEQF
TRBV29-1	NA	TRBJ1-5	SVVYGSNQPQH
TRBV7-2	TRBD1	TRBJ1-2	ASSLDRGNYGYT
TRBV7-9	NA	TRBJ1-2	ASSSARMSEGYT
TRBV7-8	NA	TRBJ1-4	ASGTRLPTNEKLF
TRBV5-6	NA	TRBJ2-1	ASSLRVYNEQF
TRBV20-1	TRBD1	TRBJ2-7	SATSGTGLREQY
TRBV7-6	NA	TRBJ1-1	ASSKSGGLNTEAF
TRBV12-3/TRBV12-4	TRBD2	TRBJ2-2	ASSLPGLAGGLNTGELF
TRBV12-3/TRBV12-4	NA	TRBJ2-3	ASSLEGGVSDTQY
TRBV30	NA	TRBJ2-7	AWNRLAVGEQY